Below are 6 T cell receptor beta chains sequenced from a single sample in a study of CD8 T cells in Susac syndrome. Reverse transcription used roughly 0.5 to 1 ug RNA and random hexamers. TCRdb fed the immunoSEQ multiplex PCR reads into MiXCR, producing one record per CDR3 protein. The data show approximately 120,000 distinct CDR3 sequences, approximately 93% seen once. Sequencing was performed on CD8+ T cells from PBMCs. These receptor sequences come from a human donor with multiple sclerosis.

The genes are TRBV7-9 and TRBJ1-2, with 7 bases identical to TRBD1. V gave up 8 bases and J gave up 4 bases; unmatched junction bases: 13. CDR3 length: 15 residues. Germline values: CDR1 SEHNR, CDR2 FQNEAQ (reference sequence). The CDR3 sequence: CASLPGTATSYGYTF. The CDR3 DNA sequence: TGTGCCAGCCTCCCCGGGACAGCGACTTCCTATGGCTACACCTTC.

The chain carries TRBV12-3 or TRBV12-4 and TRBJ2-2, with TRBD2 matching over 7 bases. V gave up 3 bases and J gave up 6 bases; unmatched junction bases: 1. The CDR3 sequence is 13 residues long. The CDR3: CASSFGGSGELFF. The DNA for the CDR3 is TGTGCCAGCAGTTTCGGGGGGTCCGGGGAGCTGTTTTTT.

This chain links TRBV5-1 with TRBJ1-2; D may be TRBD1 (5 bases). The CDR3 consists of 15 residues. The V end was cut by 3 bases, the J end by 5 bases, with 17 bases between. CDR1 and CDR2 (germline): SGHRS, YFSETQ. CDR3 loop: CASSSRTGDYYGYTF. DNA of the CDR3: TGCGCCAGCAGCTCACGAACAGGAGACTATTATGGCTACACCTTC.

This clonotype was detected only once. The chain is built from TRBV27 and TRBJ2-1; D might be TRBD2 (5 bases). This CDR3 comprises 13 residues. The V gene's germline CDR1 is MNHEY and CDR2 SMNVEV (reference sequence). Deletions cut 2 bases from V and 10 bases from J, with 12 bases between. The CDR3 region has the DNA TGTGCCAGCAGTTTACAAGCCCTAGCAGAGCAGTTCTTC. This translates into CASSLQALAEQFF.

In its sample, this clonotype was seen once. The rearrangement joins TRBV13 to TRBJ2-7, with TRBD1 identical over 8 bases. Unmatched junction bases numbered 8, after V lost 5 bases and J lost 2 bases. The CDR3 is 15 amino acids. Germline CDR1 is PRHDT and CDR2 is FYEKMQ (reference sequence). CDR3 protein: CASSIKGQATYEQYF. In DNA, the CDR3 is TGTGCCAGCAGCATCAAGGGACAGGCTACCTACGAGCAGTACTTC.

This clonotype appeared a few times. V and J are TRBV6-2 or TRBV6-3 and TRBJ2-7, with 7 bases that match TRBD2. Germline V gives CDR1 MNHEY, CDR2 SVGEGT. V shed 0 bases and J 3 bases; nucleotides not matched to a gene: 2. The CDR3 length is 14 residues. The CDR3 DNA sequence: TGTGCCAGCAGTTACTCGAGGACTAGCTACGAGCAGTACGTC. It translates to CASSYSRTSYEQYV.